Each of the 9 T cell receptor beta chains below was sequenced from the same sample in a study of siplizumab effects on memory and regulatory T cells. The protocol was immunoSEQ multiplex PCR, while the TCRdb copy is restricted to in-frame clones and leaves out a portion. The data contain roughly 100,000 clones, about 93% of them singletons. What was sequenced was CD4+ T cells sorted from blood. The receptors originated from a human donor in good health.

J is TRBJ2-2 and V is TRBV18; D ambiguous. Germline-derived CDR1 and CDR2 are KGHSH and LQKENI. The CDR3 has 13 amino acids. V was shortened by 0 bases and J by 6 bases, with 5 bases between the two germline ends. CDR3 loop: CASSPPLPGELFF. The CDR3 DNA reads TGTGCCAGCTCACCACCCCTCCCCGGGGAGCTGTTTTTT. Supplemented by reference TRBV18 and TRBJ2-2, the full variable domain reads NAGVMQNPRHLVRRRGQEARLRCSPMKGHSHVYWYRQLPEEGLKFMVYLQKENIIDESGMPKERFSAEFPKEGPSILRIQQVVRGDSAAYFCASSPPLPGELFFGEGSRLTVL.

The chain's CDR3 is CASSRADGLGTEAFF. In DNA, the CDR3 is TGCGCCAGCAGCCGGGCCGACGGGCTGGGCACTGAAGCTTTCTTT. The chain carries TRBV5-1 and TRBJ1-1, with unresolved D. CDR3 length equals 15 residues. The germline gives CDR1 SGHRS, CDR2 YFSETQ. Trimming cost V 4 bases and J 4 bases, with 17 bases left between them.

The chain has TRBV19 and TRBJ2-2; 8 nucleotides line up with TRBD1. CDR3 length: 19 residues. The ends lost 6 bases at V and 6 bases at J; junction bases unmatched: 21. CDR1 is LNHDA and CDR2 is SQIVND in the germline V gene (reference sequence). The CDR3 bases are TGTGCCAGTAGGAGGTTGTACTCAGGGGGCGGACATCATCCCGGGGAGCTGTTTTTT. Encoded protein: CASRRLYSGGGHHPGELFF.

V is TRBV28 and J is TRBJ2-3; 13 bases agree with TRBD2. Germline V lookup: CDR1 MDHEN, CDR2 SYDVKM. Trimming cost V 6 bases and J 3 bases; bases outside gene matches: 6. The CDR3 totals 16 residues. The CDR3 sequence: CASSSRGLAGTDTQYF. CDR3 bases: TGTGCCAGCAGCTCCCGGGGACTAGCGGGGACAGATACGCAGTATTTT.

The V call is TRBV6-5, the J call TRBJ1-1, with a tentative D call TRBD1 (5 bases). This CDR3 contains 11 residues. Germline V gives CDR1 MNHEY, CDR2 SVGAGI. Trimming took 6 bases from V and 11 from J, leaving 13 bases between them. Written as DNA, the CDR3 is TGTGCCAGCAGACGACAGTTCGAGGCTTTCTTT. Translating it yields CASRRQFEAFF.

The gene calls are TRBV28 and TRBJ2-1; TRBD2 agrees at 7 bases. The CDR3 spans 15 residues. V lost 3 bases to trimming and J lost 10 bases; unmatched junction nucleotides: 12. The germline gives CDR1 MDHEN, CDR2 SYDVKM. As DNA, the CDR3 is TGTGCCAGCAGTTTGGCTGGGAGGGTGATGGGGGAGCAGTTCTTC. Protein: CASSLAGRVMGEQFF. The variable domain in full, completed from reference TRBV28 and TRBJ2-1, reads DVKVTQSSRYLVKRTGEKVFLECVQDMDHENMFWYRQDPGLGLRLIYFSYDVKMKEKGDIPEGYSVSREKKERFSLILESASTNQTSMYLCASSLAGRVMGEQFFGPGTRLTVL.

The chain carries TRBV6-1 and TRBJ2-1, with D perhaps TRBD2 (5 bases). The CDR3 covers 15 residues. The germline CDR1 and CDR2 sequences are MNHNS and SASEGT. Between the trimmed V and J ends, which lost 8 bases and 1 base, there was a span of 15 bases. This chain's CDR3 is CASSERTSSYNEQFF. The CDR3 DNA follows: TGTGCCAGCTCCGAAAGGACTTCTTCCTACAATGAGCAGTTCTTC.

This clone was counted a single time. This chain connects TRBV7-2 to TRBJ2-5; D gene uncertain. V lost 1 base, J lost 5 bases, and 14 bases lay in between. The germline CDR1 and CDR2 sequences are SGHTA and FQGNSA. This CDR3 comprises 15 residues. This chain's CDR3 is CASSLVSGVGETQYF. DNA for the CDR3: TGTGCCAGCAGCTTAGTATCTGGGGTCGGGGAGACCCAGTACTTC. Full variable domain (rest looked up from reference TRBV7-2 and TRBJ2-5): GAGVSQSPSNKVTEKGKDVELRCDPISGHTALYWYRQSLGQGLEFLIYFQGNSAPDKSGLPSDRFSAERTGGSVSTLTIQRTQQEDSAVYLCASSLVSGVGETQYFGPGTRLLVL.

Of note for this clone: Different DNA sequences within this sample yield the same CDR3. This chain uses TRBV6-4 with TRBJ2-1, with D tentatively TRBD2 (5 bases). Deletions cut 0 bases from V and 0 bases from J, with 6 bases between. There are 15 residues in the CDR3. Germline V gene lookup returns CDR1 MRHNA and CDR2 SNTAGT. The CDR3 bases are TGTGCCAGCAGTGACTCGAGCGGCTCCTACAATGAGCAGTTCTTC. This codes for CASSDSSGSYNEQFF.